The 27 T cell receptor beta chains in this list originate from one sample, sequenced in a study of radiotherapy plus CTLA-4 blockade in lung cancer. Assay: immunoSEQ multiplex PCR; the TCRdb copy retains only in-frame clones and omits some. The sample has more than 90,000 clones, 78% seen once. The sequenced sample was peripheral blood, obtained from a patient treated with radiotherapy plus ipilimumab. The receptors were sampled from a human donor with non-small cell lung cancer who had a partial response to radiotherapy plus ipilimumab.

This clone was seen a handful of times. The V call is TRBV6-1, the J call TRBJ1-4; the D is unclear. The CDR3 has 13 residues. Trimming removed 2 bases at V and 8 bases at J, with 9 bases between. Germline CDR1 and CDR2: MNHNS and SASEGT. CDR3 sequence reads: CASSEQEHEKLFF. The CDR3 nucleotides are TGTGCCAGCAGTGAACAGGAACACGAAAAACTGTTTTTT.

The chain employs TRBV19 and TRBJ1-5, with 9 bases identical to TRBD1. The CDR3 spans 16 residues. V lost 4 bases to trimming and J lost 1 base; unmatched junction nucleotides: 5. CDR1 LNHDA and CDR2 SQIVND come from the germline V gene (reference sequence). Here the CDR3 reads CASSTPGQGSNQPQHF. CDR3 bases: TGTGCCAGTAGTACCCCCGGACAGGGGAGCAATCAGCCCCAGCATTTT.

The chain is built from TRBV6-1 and TRBJ2-7; a possible D gene is TRBD1 (5 bases). The CDR3 consists of 13 residues. CDR1 MNHNS and CDR2 SASEGT come from the germline V gene. The V and J ends lost 5 bases and 3 bases respectively, with 11 bases between them. The CDR3 bases are TGTGCCAGCAGTTTGACAGACTTCTACGAGCAGTACGTC. Its protein product is CASSLTDFYEQYV.

The rearrangement links TRBV27 to TRBJ2-7; TRBD2 matches at 10 bases. The trim removed 5 bases at V and 3 bases at J, leaving 7 bases unmatched. The CDR3 extends over 15 amino acids. The germline V gene has CDR1 MNHEY and CDR2 SMNVEV (reference sequence). For the CDR3, the DNA is TGTGCCAGCAGTATAAGCGGGAGGGGATACTACGAGCAGTACTTC. It encodes CASSISGRGYYEQYF.

This chain uses TRBV7-3 with TRBJ2-3, with 10 bases aligning to TRBD2. The germline V gene encodes CDR1 SGHTA and CDR2 FQGTGA. This CDR3 contains 15 residues. The V segment lost 2 bases and the J segment 4 bases; nucleotides outside the gene matches: 3. The chain's CDR3 is CASSLSSGSADTQYF. The DNA of the CDR3 is TGTGCCAGCAGCTTATCTAGCGGGAGTGCAGATACGCAGTATTTT.

The chain uses TRBV7-2 and TRBJ1-2; the match to TRBD1 covers 7 bases. The trim removed 2 bases at V and 7 bases at J, leaving 7 bases unmatched. In germline, CDR1 is SGHTA, CDR2 FQGNSA. The CDR3 loop spans 14 amino acids. CDR3 bases: TGTGCCAGCAGCTTAACCGGGACAGCGGGTGGCTACACCTTC. It encodes CASSLTGTAGGYTF.

This chain connects TRBV5-5 to TRBJ2-7; 11 bases match TRBD1. Per the germline V gene, CDR1 is SGHKS and CDR2 is YYEKEE (reference sequence). Germline trimming cut 4 bases from V and 12 bases from J; bases unmatched to any gene: 15. CDR3 length: 15 amino acids. This chain's CDR3 is CASSPALGTGGFMYV. The CDR3 coding sequence is TGTGCCAGCAGCCCGGCCCTCGGGACAGGGGGGTTCATGTACGTC.

The CDR3 reads CAWSFRGAADTQYF. In DNA form, the CDR3 reads TGTGCCTGGAGTTTCAGGGGAGCAGCAGATACGCAGTATTTT. This chain links TRBV30 with TRBJ2-3; a weak D match, TRBD1 (6 bases). The germline gives CDR1 GTSNPN, CDR2 SVGIG (reference sequence). The CDR3 is 14 residues long. V dropped 2 bases and J dropped 4 bases, with 13 bases sitting between them.

The chain has TRBV4-2 and TRBJ1-2; weak D call: TRBD1 (5 bases). The ends were cut back, 1 base at V and 8 bases at J, with 26 bases in the middle. The CDR3 covers 18 residues. Germline V gene sequence: CDR1 LGHNA, CDR2 YNFKEQ. The CDR3 here is CASSQGTSLPPTAGGYTF. In DNA, the CDR3 is TGTGCCAGCAGCCAAGGGACATCGCTCCCCCCGACCGCGGGGGGCTACACCTTC.

The chain joins TRBV19 to TRBJ2-1; 14 bases align to TRBD2. This CDR3 comprises 15 residues. V was clipped by 5 bases and J by 10 bases; unmatched bases: 7. Looked up from germline, CDR1 is LNHDA and CDR2 is SQIVND (reference sequence). The CDR3 DNA reads as TGTGCCAGTAGTGGACTAGCGGGAGGAATCAACGAGCAGTTCTTC. It specifies CASSGLAGGINEQFF.

The chain carries TRBV30 and TRBJ2-3; D might be TRBD1 (6 bases). In germline, CDR1 is GTSNPN, CDR2 SVGIG (reference sequence). The ends were cut back, 2 bases at V and 0 bases at J, with 15 bases in the middle. The CDR3 extends over 16 amino acids. The CDR3 nucleotides read TGTGCCTGGAGTCAGGGGTACACCCGAAGCACAGATACGCAGTATTTT. Encoded protein: CAWSQGYTRSTDTQYF.

V is TRBV2 and J is TRBJ1-2; no definite D call. Germline CDR1 is SNHLY and CDR2 is FYNNEI. There are 13 residues in the CDR3. The V and J ends lost 0 bases and 6 bases respectively, with 8 bases between them. The CDR3 coding sequence is TGTGCCAGCAGTGAAGCCAGGTGGAATGGCTACACCTTC. This sequence encodes CASSEARWNGYTF.

The chain carries TRBV19 and TRBJ2-5, with 11 bases identical to TRBD1. Germline V gene lookup returns CDR1 LNHDA and CDR2 SQIVND (reference sequence). The CDR3 has 14 residues. V dropped 7 bases and J dropped 4; count of bases not matched to a gene: 5. The CDR3 coding sequence is TGTGCCAGTACCCGGACAGGGGGCGGAGAGACCCAGTACTTC. Protein sequence: CASTRTGGGETQYF.

The chain employs TRBV30 and TRBJ2-1; possible D gene TRBD2, 5 bases. The CDR3 is 15 residues long. The V and J ends lost 2 bases and 7 bases respectively, with 18 bases between them. Germline CDR1 GTSNPN, CDR2 SVGIG (reference sequence). The DNA for the CDR3 is TGTGCCTGGAGTCCGCCTGGCGGAGGTGGGAATGAGCAGTTCTTC. Amino acids: CAWSPPGGGGNEQFF.

The chain is built from TRBV6-5 and TRBJ2-2; TRBD1 matches 12 bases. The CDR3 extends over 16 amino acids. The ends lost 4 bases at V and 4 bases at J; junction bases unmatched: 4. The germline V gene encodes CDR1 MNHEY and CDR2 SVGAGI. CDR3 nucleotides: TGTGCCAGCAGTTTCGGGACAGGGGGCATCACCGGGGAGCTGTTTTTT. The encoded protein is CASSFGTGGITGELFF.

The V gene is TRBV30, the J gene TRBJ1-3; 9 nucleotides line up with TRBD1. CDR1 and CDR2 (germline): GTSNPN, SVGIG (reference sequence). The junction had 7 bases not matched to a gene; V was cut back by 3 bases and J by 4 bases. The CDR3 is 15 amino acids. CDR3 nucleotide sequence: TGTGCCTGGAGAGACAGGACAGGGGAGGGAAACACCATATATTTT. Protein product: CAWRDRTGEGNTIYF.

The rearrangement links TRBV10-1 to TRBJ2-2, with D maybe TRBD1 (5 bases). This CDR3 is built from 14 residues. Trimming pared 2 bases from V and 6 bases from J, leaving 10 bases between. Germline V gives CDR1 WNHNN, CDR2 SYGVQD (reference sequence). The CDR3 loop is CASSEPTAPGELFF. DNA for the CDR3: TGCGCCAGCAGTGAGCCGACAGCGCCCGGGGAGCTGTTTTTT.

This chain links TRBV28 with TRBJ2-3; D is perhaps TRBD2 (5 bases). Trimming shortened V by 3 bases and J by 5 bases, and 6 bases separated the two germline ends. The length of the CDR3 is 12 residues. The V gene's germline CDR1 is MDHEN and CDR2 SYDVKM. CDR3 region: CASSFGRDTQYF. CDR3 bases: TGTGCCAGCAGTTTTGGGAGAGATACGCAGTATTTT.

This clone was observed a few times. The rearrangement links TRBV7-9 to TRBJ1-2; TRBD1 matches 7 bases. CDR1 and CDR2 from the germline V gene are SEHNR and FQNEAQ (reference sequence). V shed 6 bases and J 4 bases; nucleotides not matched to a gene: 11. The CDR3 has 15 residues. In DNA, the CDR3 is TGTGCCAGCAGGCCGGTGACAGGGAGGACCTATGGCTACACCTTC. Amino acid sequence: CASRPVTGRTYGYTF.

The chain employs TRBV5-4 and TRBJ1-1, with D perhaps TRBD1 (5 bases). The CDR3 is made up of 17 amino acids. Germline V lookup: CDR1 SGHNT, CDR2 YYREEE (reference sequence). Trimming removed 0 bases at V and 3 bases at J, with 18 bases between. The CDR3 bases are TGTGCCAGCAGCTTGGATACAGGAGTCTCTGGATACACTGAAGCTTTCTTT. Translation gives CASSLDTGVSGYTEAFF.

This clone showed up just a few times. The chain combines TRBV10-3 with TRBJ1-1; TRBD1 matches at 10 bases. The V and J ends lost 6 bases and 6 bases, in that order; junction bases with no gene match: 7. The CDR3 runs 14 residues. The germline CDR1 and CDR2 sequences are ENHRY and SYGVKD. The CDR3 DNA sequence: TGTGCCATCAGAGCTGGACAGGGGGGGGCTGAAGCTTTCTTT. This gives the protein CAIRAGQGGAEAFF.

The rearrangement joins TRBV27 to TRBJ2-1; possible D gene TRBD1, 6 bases. This CDR3 region has 15 residues. Per germline, CDR1 MNHEY and CDR2 SMNVEV (reference sequence). V was shortened by 3 bases and J by 2 bases, with 11 bases between the two germline ends. The CDR3 DNA reads TGTGCCAGCAGTTTCCTGGCAGGGGCCTACAATGAGCAGTTCTTC. Translated: CASSFLAGAYNEQFF.

The chain is built from TRBV28 and TRBJ2-3; 7 bases agree with TRBD2. The germline V gene encodes CDR1 MDHEN and CDR2 SYDVKM. The CDR3 consists of 13 residues. Germline trimming cut 7 bases from V and 3 bases from J; bases unmatched to any gene: 4. In nucleotides, the CDR3 is TGTGCCAGCATCGAAGCGGGAACAGATACGCAGTATTTT. This encodes CASIEAGTDTQYF.

In nucleotides, the CDR3 is TGTGCCAGCAGCTATCGAGGGCAGGGAGGAAGCTACTCTGGAAACACCATATATTTT. Its protein product is CASSYRGQGGSYSGNTIYF. This chain links TRBV19 with TRBJ1-3, with a tentative D call TRBD1 (5 bases). CDR1 is LNHDA and CDR2 is SQIVND in the germline V gene (reference sequence). Trimming took 9 bases from V and 0 from J, leaving 27 bases between them. The CDR3 loop spans 19 amino acids. Looking up the rest from reference TRBV19 and TRBJ1-3 gives the full variable domain: DGGITQSPKYLFRKEGQNVTLSCEQNLNHDAMYWYRQDPGQGLRLIYYSQIVNDFQKGDIAEGYSVSREKKESFPLTVTSAQKNPTAFYLCASSYRGQGGSYSGNTIYFGEGSWLTVV.

The chain uses TRBV7-9 and TRBJ2-7, with D perhaps matching TRBD2 (6 bases). In germline, CDR1 is SEHNR, CDR2 FQNEAQ (reference sequence). This CDR3 contains 13 residues. The V end was cut by 3 bases, the J end by 5 bases, with 11 bases between. The chain's CDR3 is CASSFSGGDEQYV. CDR3 coding DNA: TGTGCCAGCAGCTTTAGCGGTGGGGACGAGCAGTACGTC.

This clone has more than one count but fewer than ten. V gene TRBV6-1 combines with J gene TRBJ2-3; perhaps TRBD2 as D (5 bases). CDR1 MNHNS and CDR2 SASEGT come from the germline V gene. The CDR3 spans 14 residues. The ends were cut back, 4 bases at V and 5 bases at J, with 13 bases in the middle. The CDR3 loop is CASSAQTSGDTQYF. CDR3 nucleotide sequence: TGTGCCAGCAGTGCACAGACCAGCGGAGATACGCAGTATTTT.

This rearrangement joins TRBV18 to TRBJ1-1; 9 bases align to TRBD1. Germline loops: CDR1 KGHSH, CDR2 LQKENI. The V gene end was trimmed by 6 bases and the J gene end by 5 bases; junction bases not matched to a gene: 4. CDR3 size: 13 residues. Here the CDR3 reads CASSRQGGTEAFF. In nucleotides, the CDR3 is TGTGCCAGCTCTCGACAGGGGGGTACTGAAGCTTTCTTT.